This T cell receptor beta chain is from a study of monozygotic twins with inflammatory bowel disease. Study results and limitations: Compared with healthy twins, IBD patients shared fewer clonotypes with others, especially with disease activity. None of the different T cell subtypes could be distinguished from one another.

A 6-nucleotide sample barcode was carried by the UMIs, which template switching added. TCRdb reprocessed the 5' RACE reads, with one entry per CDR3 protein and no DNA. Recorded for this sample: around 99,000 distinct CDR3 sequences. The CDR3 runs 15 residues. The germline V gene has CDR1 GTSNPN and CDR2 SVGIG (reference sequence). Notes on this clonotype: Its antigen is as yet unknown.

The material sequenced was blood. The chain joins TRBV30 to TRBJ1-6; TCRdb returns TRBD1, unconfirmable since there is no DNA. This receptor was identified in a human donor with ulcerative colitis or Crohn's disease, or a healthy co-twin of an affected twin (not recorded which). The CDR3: CAWSGLGGFYSPLHF.